This TCR beta chain was obtained from a study of blood T cell repertoires in COVID-19. About the research overall: Researchers got acute and convalescent COVID-19 samples from the United States, Italy and Spain.

The V gene's germline CDR1 is MDHEN and CDR2 SYDVKM. The CDR3 length is 15 residues. V was clipped by 5 bases and J by 4 bases; unmatched bases: 6. Source study methods: Scientists estimated how many nucleated cells there were by amplifying reference gene primers. Data came from immunoSEQ multiplex PCR; TCRdb stores just in-frame clones and leaves some out. V, J and clone size were drawn from that table, and D and trimming were deduced from the DNA. The sample has 150,000 to 200,000 clones, roughly four fifths seen once. Recruited during active infection, patients (from Seattle) were subsequently followed longitudinally.

The sample taken for sequencing was peripheral blood. The sequence came from a woman of 80 years or more with COVID-19, enrolled during active disease. This rearrangement joins TRBV28 to TRBJ2-1, with 9 bases aligning to TRBD2. The CDR3 sequence is CASSPASGIYNEQFF. In nucleotides, the CDR3 is TGTGCCAGCAGTCCCGCTAGCGGGATATACAATGAGCAGTTCTTC.